This section outlines one TCR beta chain sequence together with its context. Categorization into cohorts depended on clinical history that participants reported. The record originates from a study of blood T cell repertoires in COVID-19. This CDR3 has 19 residues. Germline-derived CDR1 and CDR2 are SGHDT and YYEEEE. V was clipped by 4 bases and J by 0 bases, with 26 bases between them. The assay was immunoSEQ multiplex PCR, and TCRdb's table has in-frame clones only and misses some. The table lists approximately 220,000 clones, roughly 80% of them singletons. The source of this sequence is a woman in her 50s who had been exposed to COVID-19. This chain joins TRBV5-6 and TRBJ2-7, with TRBD2 as a possible D gene (6 bases). Sample: PBMCs or T cells enriched from blood (not recorded which). In DNA, the CDR3 is TGTGCCAGCAGCATCCTATGGGGCGGGGCCGGTTACCCCTCCTACGAGCAGTACTTC. Encoded protein: CASSILWGGAGYPSYEQYF.